Presented here are 15 T cell receptor beta chains from one specimen sequenced in a study of T cells in localized non-small cell lung cancer. Profiled with immunoSEQ multiplex PCR; TCRdb holds only in-frame clones, not every one. The data contain more than 30,000 clones, approximately 91% of them seen just once; the ten biggest clones take up around 4%. The sequences come from peripheral blood mononuclear cells, collected before any cancer treatment. The receptors shown here come from a woman aged 40-69 years with stage III lung adenocarcinoma.

The chain links TRBV30 to TRBJ1-4; 7 positions agree with TRBD1. From germline, CDR1 is GTSNPN and CDR2 SVGIG (reference sequence). The J segment lost 7 bases and the V segment lost 7 bases, leaving 6 bases of the junction unmatched. The CDR3 spans 12 residues. This CDR3 is CAFDRESEKLFF. The CDR3 bases are TGTGCCTTTGACAGGGAAAGTGAAAAACTGTTTTTT. Combining the CDR3 with reference TRBV30 and TRBJ1-4 gives the whole variable domain SQTIHQWPATLVQPVGSPLSLECTVEGTSNPNLYWYRQAAGRGLQLLFYSVGIGQISSEVPQNLSASRPQDRQFILSSKKLLLSDSGFYLCAFDRESEKLFFGSGTQLSVL.

A single count supports this clone. The gene calls are TRBV5-5 and TRBJ2-7; tentative D call: TRBD1 (6 bases). This CDR3 has 12 residues. The germline V gene encodes CDR1 SGHKS and CDR2 YYEKEE (reference sequence). V was clipped by 1 base and J by 6 bases, with 8 bases between them. This CDR3 reads CASSLSGVEQYF. The DNA for the CDR3 is TGTGCCAGCAGCTTGTCAGGGGTCGAGCAGTACTTC. Full variable domain (remainder filled in from reference TRBV5-5 and TRBJ2-7): DAGVTQSPTHLIKTRGQQVTLRCSPISGHKSVSWYQQVLGQGPQFIFQYYEKEERGRGNFPDRFSARQFPNYSSELNVNALLLGDSALYLCASSLSGVEQYFGPGTRLTVT.

The chain combines TRBV27 with TRBJ1-4; possibly TRBD1 for D (6 bases). CDR1 MNHEY and CDR2 SMNVEV come from the germline V gene (reference sequence). Deletions cut 2 bases from V and 7 bases from J, with 14 bases between. The CDR3 extends over 15 amino acids. The CDR3 is CASSLSGRGSEKLFF. The CDR3 nucleotides are TGTGCCAGCAGTTTAAGTGGGAGGGGGAGTGAAAAACTGTTTTTT. Complete variable domain (other parts from reference TRBV27 and TRBJ1-4): EAQVTQNPRYLITVTGKKLTVTCSQNMNHEYMSWYRQDPGLGLRQIYYSMNVEVTDKGDVPEGYKVSRKEKRNFPLILESPSPNQTSLYFCASSLSGRGSEKLFFGSGTQLSVL.

This chain links TRBV21-1 with TRBJ1-5. TRBV21-1 is tagged as a pseudogene. The CDR3 runs to 18 residues. CDR3 in DNA: TGTGCCAGCAGCAAAAACAAGGCATGGGGGATTAGCAATCAGCCCCAGCATTTT. This gives the protein CASSKNKAWGISNQPQHF.

The chain is built from TRBV7-8 and TRBJ2-7, with TRBD1 matching over 10 bases. This CDR3 region has 14 residues. Losses at the gene ends were 6 bases for V and 4 bases for J; bases not matched to a gene: 6. Germline CDR1 and CDR2: SGHVS and FQNEAQ. The CDR3 nucleotides are TGTGCCAGCAGAAGGGACAGGGGACGATACGAGCAGTACTTC. Translating gives CASRRDRGRYEQYF.

The CDR3 region has the DNA TGTGCCAGCAGCTTAATATCTAGCGGTCGGAATGAGCAGTTCTTC. Translated: CASSLISSGRNEQFF. The V and J genes are TRBV7-3 and TRBJ2-1, with 7 bases identical to TRBD2. The J segment lost 7 bases and the V segment lost 1 base, leaving 7 bases of the junction unmatched. There are 15 residues in the CDR3. Germline lookup yields CDR1 SGHTA and CDR2 FQGTGA.

The chain employs TRBV29-1 and TRBJ1-2; 8 nucleotides match TRBD1. Germline-derived CDR1 and CDR2 are SQVTM and ANQGSEA. This CDR3 spans 12 amino acids. V shed 6 bases and J 8 bases; nucleotides not matched to a gene: 8. The CDR3 reads CSVHRTGRGYTF. DNA for the CDR3: TGCAGCGTCCATAGGACAGGGCGAGGCTACACCTTC.

The J gene is TRBJ2-1, the V gene TRBV5-1; no reliable D call. The germline V and J ends were trimmed by 1 base and 0 bases, with 11 bases remaining between them. The CDR3 covers 16 residues. In germline, CDR1 is SGHRS, CDR2 YFSETQ. CDR3 bases: TGCGCCAGCAGCTTGTCAGGTCTTAACTCCTACAATGAGCAGTTCTTC. Protein: CASSLSGLNSYNEQFF.

There are a few counts of this clone. This chain joins TRBV5-1 and TRBJ2-5, with D unresolved. The V and J ends lost 0 bases and 1 base respectively, with 13 bases between them. CDR1 and CDR2 (germline): SGHRS, YFSETQ. The CDR3 length is 16 residues. This CDR3 is CASSLGSLGPQETQYF. The CDR3 DNA follows: TGCGCCAGCAGCTTGGGAAGTCTGGGCCCCCAAGAGACCCAGTACTTC.

The J gene is TRBJ2-1, the V gene TRBV6-6; TRBD2 matches 11 bases. Germline CDR1 is MNHNY and CDR2 is SVGAGI (reference sequence). This CDR3 spans 15 amino acids. V shed 0 bases, J shed 8 bases, and the junction held 3 bases outside the gene matches. CDR3 in DNA: TGTGCCAGCAGTTACTCTAGCGGGGGGGCGGATGAGCAGTTCTTC. Translating it yields CASSYSSGGADEQFF.

This clone is medium-sized. V is TRBV5-1 and J is TRBJ2-1; 10 bases are shared with TRBD2. The V and J ends lost 4 bases and 2 bases, in that order; junction bases with no gene match: 12. The CDR3 is made up of 18 amino acids. Germline CDR1 is SGHRS and CDR2 is YFSETQ. CDR3 in DNA: TGCGCCAGCAGCGCCTCTGGGACTAGCGAGCCAACCTACAATGAGCAGTTCTTC. Encoded protein: CASSASGTSEPTYNEQFF.

The V call is TRBV19, the J call TRBJ1-6; D gene ambiguous. This CDR3 comprises 16 residues. With 1 base removed from V and 0 bases from J, the gap between germline ends came to 7 bases. Germline CDR1 reads LNHDA; CDR2 reads SQIVND (reference sequence). CDR3: CASSIGGSSYNSPLHF. CDR3 DNA sequence: TGTGCCAGTAGTATAGGAGGGAGCTCCTATAATTCACCCCTCCACTTT. Variable domain in full (rest from reference TRBV19 and TRBJ1-6): DGGITQSPKYLFRKEGQNVTLSCEQNLNHDAMYWYRQDPGQGLRLIYYSQIVNDFQKGDIAEGYSVSREKKESFPLTVTSAQKNPTAFYLCASSIGGSSYNSPLHFGNGTRLTVT.

This clone was detected only a few times. This chain uses TRBV5-1 with TRBJ2-3; D is uncertain. This CDR3 spans 12 amino acids. Germline CDR1 reads SGHRS; CDR2 reads YFSETQ. V was trimmed by 0 bases and J by 5 bases, leaving 4 bases between them. In DNA form, the CDR3 reads TGCGCCAGCAGCTTGGGGAGAGATACGCAGTATTTT. This encodes CASSLGRDTQYF.

The chain joins TRBV9 to TRBJ2-1; weak D call: TRBD2 (6 bases). Germline CDR1 SGDLS, CDR2 YYNGEE. This CDR3 has 15 residues. Trimming cost V 0 bases and J 8 bases, with 15 bases left between them. The CDR3 nucleotides are TGTGCCAGCAGCGTAGCTGGCCTAGCGACCCATGAGCAGTTCTTC. Protein product: CASSVAGLATHEQFF.

CDR3 nucleotides: TGTGCCAGCAGTAACCCGGGGCAATCTCAGCCCCAGCATTTT. Its translation: CASSNPGQSQPQHF. The chain uses TRBV6-5 and TRBJ1-5; D is perhaps TRBD1 (5 bases). The CDR3 is 14 amino acids. V was trimmed by 5 bases and J by 6 bases, leaving 14 bases between them. Germline assignment: CDR1 MNHEY and CDR2 SVGAGI.